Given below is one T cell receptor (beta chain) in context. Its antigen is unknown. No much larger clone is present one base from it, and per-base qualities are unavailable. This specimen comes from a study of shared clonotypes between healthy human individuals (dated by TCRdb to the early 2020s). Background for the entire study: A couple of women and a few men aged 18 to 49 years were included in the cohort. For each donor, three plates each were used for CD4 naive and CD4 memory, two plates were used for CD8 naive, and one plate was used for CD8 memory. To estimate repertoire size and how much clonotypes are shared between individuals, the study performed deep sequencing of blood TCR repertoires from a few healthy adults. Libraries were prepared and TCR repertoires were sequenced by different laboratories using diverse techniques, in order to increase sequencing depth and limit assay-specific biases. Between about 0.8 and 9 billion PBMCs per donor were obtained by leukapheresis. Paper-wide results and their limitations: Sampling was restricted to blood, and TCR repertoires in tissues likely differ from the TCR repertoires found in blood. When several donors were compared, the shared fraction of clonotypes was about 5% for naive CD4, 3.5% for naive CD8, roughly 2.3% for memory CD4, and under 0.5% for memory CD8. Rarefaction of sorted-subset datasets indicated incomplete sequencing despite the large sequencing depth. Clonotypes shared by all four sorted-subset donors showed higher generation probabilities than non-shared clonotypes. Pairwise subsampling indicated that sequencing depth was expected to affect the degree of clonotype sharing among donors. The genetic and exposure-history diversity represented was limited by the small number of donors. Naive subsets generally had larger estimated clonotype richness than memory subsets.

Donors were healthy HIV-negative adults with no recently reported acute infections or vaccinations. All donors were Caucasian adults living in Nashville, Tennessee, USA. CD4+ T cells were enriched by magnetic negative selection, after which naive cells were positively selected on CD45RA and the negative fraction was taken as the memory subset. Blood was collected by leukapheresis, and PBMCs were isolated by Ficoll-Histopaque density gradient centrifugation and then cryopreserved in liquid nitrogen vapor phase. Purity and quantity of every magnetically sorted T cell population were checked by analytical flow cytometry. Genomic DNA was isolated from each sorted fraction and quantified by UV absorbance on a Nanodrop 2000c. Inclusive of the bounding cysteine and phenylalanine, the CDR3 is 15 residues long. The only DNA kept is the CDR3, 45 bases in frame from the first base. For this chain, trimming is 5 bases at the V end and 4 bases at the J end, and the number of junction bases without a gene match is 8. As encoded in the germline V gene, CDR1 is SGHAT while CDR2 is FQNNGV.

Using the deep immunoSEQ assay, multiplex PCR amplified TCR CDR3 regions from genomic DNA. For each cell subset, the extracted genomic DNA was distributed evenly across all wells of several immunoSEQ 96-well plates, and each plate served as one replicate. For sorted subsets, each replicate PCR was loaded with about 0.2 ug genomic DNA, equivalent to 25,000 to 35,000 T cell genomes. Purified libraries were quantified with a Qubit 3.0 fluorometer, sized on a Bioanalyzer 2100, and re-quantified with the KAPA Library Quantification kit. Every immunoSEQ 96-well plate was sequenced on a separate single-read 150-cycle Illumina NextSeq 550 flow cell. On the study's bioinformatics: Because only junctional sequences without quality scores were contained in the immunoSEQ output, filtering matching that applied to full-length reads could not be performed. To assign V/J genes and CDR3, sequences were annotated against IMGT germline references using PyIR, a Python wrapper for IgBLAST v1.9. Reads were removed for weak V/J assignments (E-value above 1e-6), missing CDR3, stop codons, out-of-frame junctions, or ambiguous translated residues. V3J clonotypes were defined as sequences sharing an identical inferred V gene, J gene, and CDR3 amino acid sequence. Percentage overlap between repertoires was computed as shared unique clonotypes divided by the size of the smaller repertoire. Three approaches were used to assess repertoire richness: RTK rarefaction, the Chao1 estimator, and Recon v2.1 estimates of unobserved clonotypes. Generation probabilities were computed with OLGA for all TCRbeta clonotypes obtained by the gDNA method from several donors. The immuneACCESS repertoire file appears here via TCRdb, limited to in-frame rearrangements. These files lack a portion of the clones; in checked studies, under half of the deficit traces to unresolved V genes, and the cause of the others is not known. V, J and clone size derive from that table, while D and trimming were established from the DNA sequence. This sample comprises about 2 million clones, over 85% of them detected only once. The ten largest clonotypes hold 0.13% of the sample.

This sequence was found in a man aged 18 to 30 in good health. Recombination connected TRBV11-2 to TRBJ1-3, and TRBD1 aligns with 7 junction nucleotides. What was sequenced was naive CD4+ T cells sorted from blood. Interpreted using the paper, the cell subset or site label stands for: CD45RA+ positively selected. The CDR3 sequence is CASSTHRGPGNTIYF. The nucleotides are TGTGCCAGCAGCACCCACAGGGGCCCAGGAAACACCATATATTTT.